This T cell receptor (beta chain) was captured in a study of beta chain features in type 1 diabetes. General study results and limits: For type 1 diabetes patients, VDJ junctions showed fewer insertions and more deletions. The study notes PCR might favor shorter templates equally in patients and controls.

The trim removed 2 bases at V and 1 base at J, leaving 6 bases unmatched. The CDR3 length is 16 residues. CDR1 and CDR2 from the germline V gene are SGHTA and FQGNSA. As to this clone: Its antigen is unidentified.

Of the isolated RNA, all was reverse transcribed, and so the sequenced material was expressed TCRB transcripts. Clones were sequenced by immunoSEQ multiplex PCR, and TCRdb holds only the in-frame ones, with some missing. The repertoire holds roughly 41,000 clones, with around 49% as singletons. The single heparinised draw taken from each donor contained about 100 mL of blood on average. CD45RO/CCR7/CD25/CD127/CD95/CD27 staining was used to isolate CD4+ naive, central memory, regulatory and stem cell-like memory cells by sorting. The TCR was taken from a woman under 30 in good health. Material for sequencing was central memory CD4+ T cells from blood. The chain couples TRBV7-2 to TRBJ2-7; 9 bases map to TRBD2. The CDR3 DNA follows: TGTGCCAGCAGCTTATTAGCGGGAGATTTGTCCTACGAGCAGTACTTC. Translating it yields CASSLLAGDLSYEQYF.